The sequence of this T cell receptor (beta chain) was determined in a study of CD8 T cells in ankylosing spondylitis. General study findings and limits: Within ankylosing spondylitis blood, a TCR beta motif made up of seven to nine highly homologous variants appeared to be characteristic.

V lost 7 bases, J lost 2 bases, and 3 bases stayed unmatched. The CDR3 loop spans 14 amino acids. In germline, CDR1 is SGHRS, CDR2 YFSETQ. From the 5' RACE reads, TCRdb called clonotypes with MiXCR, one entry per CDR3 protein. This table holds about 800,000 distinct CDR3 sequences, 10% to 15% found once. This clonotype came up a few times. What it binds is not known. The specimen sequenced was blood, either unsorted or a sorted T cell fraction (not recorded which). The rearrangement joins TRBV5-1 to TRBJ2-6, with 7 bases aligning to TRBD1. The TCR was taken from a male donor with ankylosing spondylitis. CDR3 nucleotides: TGCGCCAGCCAGACAGGGACTGGGGCCAACGTCCTGACTTTC. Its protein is CASQTGTGANVLTF.